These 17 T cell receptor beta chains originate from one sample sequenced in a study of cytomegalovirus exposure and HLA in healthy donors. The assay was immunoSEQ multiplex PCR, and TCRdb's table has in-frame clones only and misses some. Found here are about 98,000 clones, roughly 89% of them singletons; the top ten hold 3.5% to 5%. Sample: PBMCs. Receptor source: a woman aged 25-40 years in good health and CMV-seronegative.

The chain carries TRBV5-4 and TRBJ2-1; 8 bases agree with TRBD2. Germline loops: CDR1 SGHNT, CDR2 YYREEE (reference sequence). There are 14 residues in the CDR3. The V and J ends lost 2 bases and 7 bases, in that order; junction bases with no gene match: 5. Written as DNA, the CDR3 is TGTGCCAGCAGCTTTTCGACGGGGGGGAATGAGCAGTTCTTC. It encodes CASSFSTGGNEQFF.

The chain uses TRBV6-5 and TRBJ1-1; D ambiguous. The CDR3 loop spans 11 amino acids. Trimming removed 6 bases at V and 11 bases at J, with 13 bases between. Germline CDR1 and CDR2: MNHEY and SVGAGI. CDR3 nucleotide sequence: TGTGCCAGCAGCTATCGCGGGAGGGCTTTCTTT. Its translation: CASSYRGRAFF.

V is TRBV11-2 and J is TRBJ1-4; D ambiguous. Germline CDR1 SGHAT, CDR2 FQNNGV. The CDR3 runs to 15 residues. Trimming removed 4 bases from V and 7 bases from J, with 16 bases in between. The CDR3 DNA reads TGTGCCAGCAGCTCGCGGGCCTCGGAAGGTGAAAAACTGTTTTTT. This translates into CASSSRASEGEKLFF.

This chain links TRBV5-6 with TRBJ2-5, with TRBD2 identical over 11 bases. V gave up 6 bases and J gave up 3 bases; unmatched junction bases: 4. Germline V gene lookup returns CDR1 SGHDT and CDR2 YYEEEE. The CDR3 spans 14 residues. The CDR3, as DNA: TGTGCCAGCACGGAACTAGCGGGGGAAGAGACCCAGTACTTC. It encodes CASTELAGEETQYF.

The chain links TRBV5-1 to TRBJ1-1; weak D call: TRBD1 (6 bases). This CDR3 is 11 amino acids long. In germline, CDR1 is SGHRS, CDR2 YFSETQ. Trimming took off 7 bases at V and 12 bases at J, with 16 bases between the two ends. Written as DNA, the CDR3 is TGCGCCAGCTCGGACAGCTTGGTCCCTTTCTTT. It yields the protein CASSDSLVPFF.

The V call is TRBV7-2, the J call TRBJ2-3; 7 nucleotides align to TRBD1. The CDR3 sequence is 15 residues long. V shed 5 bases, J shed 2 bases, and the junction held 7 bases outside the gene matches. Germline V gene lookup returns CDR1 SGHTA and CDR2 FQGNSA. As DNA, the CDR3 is TGTGCCAGCAGCGTACAGGGGTCCCTCACAGATACGCAGTATTTT. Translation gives CASSVQGSLTDTQYF.

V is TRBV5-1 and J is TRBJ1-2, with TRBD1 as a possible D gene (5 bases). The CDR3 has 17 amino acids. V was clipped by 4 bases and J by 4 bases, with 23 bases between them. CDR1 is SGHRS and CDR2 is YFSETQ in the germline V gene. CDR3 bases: TGCGCCAGCAGCCCGGGGACTGTTGGGGCCAGACGCTATGGCTACACCTTC. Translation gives CASSPGTVGARRYGYTF.

CDR3 DNA sequence: TGTGCCACGCCGGGACTAGCGGGAGATGAGCAGTTCTTC. Translating it yields CATPGLAGDEQFF. V is TRBV28 and J is TRBJ2-1, with 14 bases identical to TRBD2. This CDR3 is built from 13 residues. The germline V gene encodes CDR1 MDHEN and CDR2 SYDVKM. V lost 10 bases, J lost 8 bases, and 4 bases stayed unmatched.

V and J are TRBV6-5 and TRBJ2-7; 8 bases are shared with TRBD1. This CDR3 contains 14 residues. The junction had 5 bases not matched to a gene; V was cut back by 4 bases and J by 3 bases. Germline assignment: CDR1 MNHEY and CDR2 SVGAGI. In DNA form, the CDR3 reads TGTGCCAGCAGTTGGGGACAGGATGTCTACGAGCAGTACTTC. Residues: CASSWGQDVYEQYF.

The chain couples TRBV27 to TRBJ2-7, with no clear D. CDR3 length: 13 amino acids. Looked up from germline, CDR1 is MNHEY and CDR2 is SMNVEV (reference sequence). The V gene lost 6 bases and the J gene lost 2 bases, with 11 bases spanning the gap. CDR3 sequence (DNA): TGTGCCAGCAGCCTGTACAAAACCTACGAGCAGTACTTC. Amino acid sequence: CASSLYKTYEQYF.

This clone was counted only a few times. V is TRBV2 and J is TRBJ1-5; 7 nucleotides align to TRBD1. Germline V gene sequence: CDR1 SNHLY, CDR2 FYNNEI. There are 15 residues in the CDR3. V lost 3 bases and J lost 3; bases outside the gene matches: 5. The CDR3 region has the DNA TGTGCCAGCAGTGACGGGACAGTATACAATCAGCCCCAGCATTTT. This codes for CASSDGTVYNQPQHF. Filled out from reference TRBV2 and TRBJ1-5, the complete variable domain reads EPEVTQTPSHQVTQMGQEVILRCVPISNHLYFYWYRQILGQKVEFLVSFYNNEISEKSEIFDDQFSVERPDGSNFTLKIRSTKLEDSAMYFCASSDGTVYNQPQHFGDGTRLSIL.

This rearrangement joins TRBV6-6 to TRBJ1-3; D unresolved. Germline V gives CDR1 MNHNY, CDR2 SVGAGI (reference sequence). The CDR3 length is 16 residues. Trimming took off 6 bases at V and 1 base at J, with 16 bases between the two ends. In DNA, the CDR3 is TGTGCCAGCAGCCCCCTGCGTCTACTATCTGGAAACACCATATATTTT. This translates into CASSPLRLLSGNTIYF.

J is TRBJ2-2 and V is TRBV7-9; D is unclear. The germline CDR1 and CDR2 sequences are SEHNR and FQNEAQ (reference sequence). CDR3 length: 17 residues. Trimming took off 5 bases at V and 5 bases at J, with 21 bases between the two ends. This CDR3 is CASSLDPRLPRTGELFF. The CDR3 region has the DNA TGTGCCAGCAGCCTTGACCCGAGACTGCCGAGGACCGGGGAGCTGTTTTTT.

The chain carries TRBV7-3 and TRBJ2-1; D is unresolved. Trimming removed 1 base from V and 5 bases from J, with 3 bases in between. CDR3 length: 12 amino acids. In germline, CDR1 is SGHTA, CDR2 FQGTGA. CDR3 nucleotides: TGTGCCAGCAGCTTAAGGCACAATGAGCAGTTCTTC. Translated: CASSLRHNEQFF.

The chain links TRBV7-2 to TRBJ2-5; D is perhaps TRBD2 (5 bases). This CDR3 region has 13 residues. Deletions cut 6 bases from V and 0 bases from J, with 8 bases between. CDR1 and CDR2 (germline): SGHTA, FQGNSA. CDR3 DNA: TGTGCCAGCAGTTTGGACTACCAAGAGACCCAGTACTTC. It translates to CASSLDYQETQYF.

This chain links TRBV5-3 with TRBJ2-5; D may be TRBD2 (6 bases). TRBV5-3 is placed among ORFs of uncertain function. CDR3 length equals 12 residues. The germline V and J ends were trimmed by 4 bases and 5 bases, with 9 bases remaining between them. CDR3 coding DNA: TGTGCCAGAAGCCCGGCGGGGGAGACCCAGTACTTC. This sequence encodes CARSPAGETQYF.

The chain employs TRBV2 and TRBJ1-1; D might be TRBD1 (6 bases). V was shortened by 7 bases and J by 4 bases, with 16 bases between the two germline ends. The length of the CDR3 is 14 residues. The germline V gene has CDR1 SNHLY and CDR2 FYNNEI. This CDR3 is CASTNRVLGTEAFF. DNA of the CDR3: TGTGCCAGCACTAACAGGGTTTTGGGCACTGAAGCTTTCTTT.